This T cell receptor (beta chain) is drawn from a study of cytomegalovirus exposure and HLA in healthy donors. Use of 60 Vbeta and 13 Jbeta primers characterized the PCR. Sequenced by immunoSEQ multiplex PCR; TCRdb stores in-frame clones only, minus some. This sample has 150,000 to 200,000 clones; roughly 77% occur once, and the top ten carry around 1.4%. In this sample, this clone turned up once. This TCR came from a woman between 45 and 65 years old in good health and CMV-seronegative. Sample: PBMCs.

CDR3 in amino acids: CASSYSRLATSVYF. The DNA of the CDR3 is TGTGCCAGCAGTTACTCCCGACTAGCTACGAGTGTGTATTTT. The J gene is TRBJ2-3, the V gene TRBV6-5; 7 bases line up with TRBD2. The CDR3 extends over 14 amino acids. Germline V gives CDR1 MNHEY, CDR2 SVGAGI. V trimming: 0 bases; J trimming: 14 bases; junction bases outside the gene matches: 11.